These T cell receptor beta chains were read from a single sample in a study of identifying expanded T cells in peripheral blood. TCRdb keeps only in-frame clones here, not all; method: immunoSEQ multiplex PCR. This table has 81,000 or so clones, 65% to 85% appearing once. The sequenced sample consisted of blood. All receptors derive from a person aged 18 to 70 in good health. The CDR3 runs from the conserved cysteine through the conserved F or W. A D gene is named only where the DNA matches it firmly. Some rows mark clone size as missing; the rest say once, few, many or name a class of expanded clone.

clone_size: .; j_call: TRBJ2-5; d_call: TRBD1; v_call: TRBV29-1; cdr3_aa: CSVITGEETQYF; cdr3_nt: TGCAGCGTAATAACAGGGGAAGAGACCCAGTACTTC
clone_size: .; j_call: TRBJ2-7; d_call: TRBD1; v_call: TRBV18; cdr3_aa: CASSAGTGSSYEQYF; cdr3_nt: TGTGCCAGCTCAGCCGGGACAGGGAGCTCCTACGAGCAGTACTTC
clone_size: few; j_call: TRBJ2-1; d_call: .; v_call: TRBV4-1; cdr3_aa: CASSQDFAGSRNEQFF; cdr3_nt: TGCGCCAGCAGCCAAGATTTTGCGGGATCCCGCAATGAGCAGTTCTTC
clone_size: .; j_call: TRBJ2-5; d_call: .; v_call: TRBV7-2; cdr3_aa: CASSPHQQETQYF; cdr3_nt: TGTGCCAGCAGCCCCCATCAACAAGAGACCCAGTACTTC
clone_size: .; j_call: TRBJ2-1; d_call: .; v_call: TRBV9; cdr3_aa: CASSVTQGSRDEQFF; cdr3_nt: TGTGCCAGCAGCGTGACGCAGGGGTCTCGGGATGAGCAGTTCTTC
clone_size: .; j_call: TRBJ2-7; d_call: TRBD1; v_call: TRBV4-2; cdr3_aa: CASSQEEGTGGYEQYF; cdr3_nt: TGTGCCAGCAGCCAAGAAGAGGGGACAGGGGGCTACGAGCAGTACTTC
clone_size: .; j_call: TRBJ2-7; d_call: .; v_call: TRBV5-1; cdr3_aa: CASSPDWGRESYEQYF; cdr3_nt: TGCGCCAGCAGCCCAGATTGGGGGCGGGAATCCTACGAGCAGTACTTC
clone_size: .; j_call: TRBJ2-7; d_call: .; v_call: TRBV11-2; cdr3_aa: CASSFLGQYYEQYF; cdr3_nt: TGTGCCAGCAGCTTCTTGGGGCAGTACTACGAGCAGTACTTC
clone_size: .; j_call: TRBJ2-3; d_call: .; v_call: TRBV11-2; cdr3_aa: CASSFLAQGALTDTQYF; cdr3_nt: TGTGCCAGCAGCTTCCTGGCACAGGGTGCCCTCACAGATACGCAGTATTTT
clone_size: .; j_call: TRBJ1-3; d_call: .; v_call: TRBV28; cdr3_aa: CASSPGTEFSGNTIYF; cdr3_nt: TGTGCCAGCAGTCCTGGGACCGAATTCTCTGGAAACACCATATATTTT
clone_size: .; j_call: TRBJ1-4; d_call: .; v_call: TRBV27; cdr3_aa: CASSPDLGEKLFF; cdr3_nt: TGTGCCAGCAGTCCAGATTTGGGTGAAAAACTGTTTTTT
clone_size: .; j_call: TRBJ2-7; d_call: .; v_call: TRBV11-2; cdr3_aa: CASSEQDWYEQYF; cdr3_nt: TGTGCCAGCAGCGAACAAGACTGGTACGAGCAGTACTTC
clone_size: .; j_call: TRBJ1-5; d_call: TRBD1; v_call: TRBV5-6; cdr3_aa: CASSLFRDSQPQHF; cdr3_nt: TGTGCCAGCAGCTTATTTAGGGACAGTCAGCCCCAGCATTTT
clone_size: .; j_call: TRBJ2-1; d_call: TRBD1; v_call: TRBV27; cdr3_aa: CASSIGTGGFNEQFF; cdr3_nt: TGTGCCAGCAGTATAGGGACAGGGGGTTTCAATGAGCAGTTCTTC
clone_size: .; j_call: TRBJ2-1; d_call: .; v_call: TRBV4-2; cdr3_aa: CASSPFEAGAGNEQFF; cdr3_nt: TGTGCCAGCAGCCCTTTCGAGGCGGGCGCTGGCAATGAGCAGTTCTTC
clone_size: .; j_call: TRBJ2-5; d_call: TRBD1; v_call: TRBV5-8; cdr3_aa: CASSKRTGQETQYF; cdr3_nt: TGTGCCAGCAGCAAACGGACAGGGCAAGAGACCCAGTACTTC
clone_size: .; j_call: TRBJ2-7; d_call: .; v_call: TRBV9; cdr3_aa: CASSPDYPGEQYF; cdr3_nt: TGTGCCAGCAGCCCTGACTATCCCGGCGAGCAGTACTTC
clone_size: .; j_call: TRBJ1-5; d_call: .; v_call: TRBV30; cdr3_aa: CAWSTGPINQPQHF; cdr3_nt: TGTGCCTGGAGTACGGGACCGATCAATCAGCCCCAGCATTTT
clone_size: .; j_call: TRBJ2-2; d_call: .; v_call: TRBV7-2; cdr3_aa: CASSRYTGELFF; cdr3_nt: TGTGCCAGCAGCCGATACACCGGGGAGCTGTTTTTT
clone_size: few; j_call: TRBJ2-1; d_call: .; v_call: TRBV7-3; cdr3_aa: CASSFDGSPFYNEQFF; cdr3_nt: TGTGCCAGCAGCTTCGACGGGAGTCCCTTTTACAATGAGCAGTTCTTC
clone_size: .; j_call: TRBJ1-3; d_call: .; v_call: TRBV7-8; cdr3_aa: CASSLAVASGNTIYF; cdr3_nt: TGTGCCAGCAGCTTAGCAGTTGCCTCTGGAAACACCATATATTTT
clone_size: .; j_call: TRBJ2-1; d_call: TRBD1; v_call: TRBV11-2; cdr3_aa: CASSLDRGPHNEQFF; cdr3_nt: TGTGCCAGCAGCTTAGACAGGGGGCCCCACAATGAGCAGTTCTTC
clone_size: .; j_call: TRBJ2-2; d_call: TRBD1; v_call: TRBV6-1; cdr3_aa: CASSEVEGTGMAGELFF; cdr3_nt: TGTGCCAGCAGTGAAGTGGAGGGGACAGGGATGGCCGGGGAGCTGTTTTTT
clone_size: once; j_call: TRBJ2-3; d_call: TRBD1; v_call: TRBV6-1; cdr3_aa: CASSDRGLTDTQYF; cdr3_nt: TGTGCCAGCAGTGACAGGGGGCTGACAGATACGCAGTATTTT
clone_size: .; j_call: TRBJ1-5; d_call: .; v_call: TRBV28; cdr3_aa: CASSPSRGGNQPQHF; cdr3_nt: TGTGCCAGCAGTCCCTCCCGGGGGGGCAATCAGCCCCAGCATTTT
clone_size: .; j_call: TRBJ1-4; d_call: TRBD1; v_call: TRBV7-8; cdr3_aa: CASSLAGTDLSEKLFF; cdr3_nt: TGTGCCAGCAGCTTAGCTGGGACAGATCTCAGTGAAAAACTGTTTTTT
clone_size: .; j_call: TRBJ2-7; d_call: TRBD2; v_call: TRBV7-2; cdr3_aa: CASSPDSSGRVYEQYF; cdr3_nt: TGTGCCAGCAGCCCGGATAGTAGCGGGAGGGTTTACGAGCAGTACTTC
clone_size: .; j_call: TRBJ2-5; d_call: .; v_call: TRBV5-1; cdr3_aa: CASSLVQETQYF; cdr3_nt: TGCGCCAGCAGCTTGGTCCAAGAGACCCAGTACTTC
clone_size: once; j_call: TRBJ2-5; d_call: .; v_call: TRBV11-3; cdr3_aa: CASSPTGETQYF; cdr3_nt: TGTGCCAGCAGCCCGACGGGAGAGACCCAGTACTTC
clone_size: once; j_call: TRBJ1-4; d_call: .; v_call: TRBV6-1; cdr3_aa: CASSEAEGGKFFDSEKLFF; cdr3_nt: TGTGCCAGCAGTGAAGCAGAGGGGGGCAAATTTTTCGACAGTGAAAAACTGTTTTTT
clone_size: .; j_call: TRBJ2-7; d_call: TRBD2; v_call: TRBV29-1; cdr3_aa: CGCWLAGGQYF; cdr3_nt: TGCGGGTGTTGGTTAGCGGGAGGGCAGTACTTC
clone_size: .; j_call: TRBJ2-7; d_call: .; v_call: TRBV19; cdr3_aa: CASSIRQYPYEQYF; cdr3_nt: TGTGCCAGTAGTATACGGCAGTACCCCTACGAGCAGTACTTC
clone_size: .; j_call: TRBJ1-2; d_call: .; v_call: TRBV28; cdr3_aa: CASRSGYFYGYTF; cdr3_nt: TGTGCCAGCAGATCAGGGTATTTCTATGGCTACACCTTC
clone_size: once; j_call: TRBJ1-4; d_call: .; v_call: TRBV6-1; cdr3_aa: CASSEGKGGEKLFF; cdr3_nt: TGTGCCAGCAGTGAAGGGAAGGGAGGGGAAAAACTGTTTTTT
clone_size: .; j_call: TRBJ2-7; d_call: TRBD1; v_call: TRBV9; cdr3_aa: CASSVRQGYEQYF; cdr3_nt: TGTGCCAGCAGCGTGAGACAGGGTTACGAGCAGTACTTC
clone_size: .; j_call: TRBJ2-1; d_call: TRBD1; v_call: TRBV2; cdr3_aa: CASSGDSLSEQFF; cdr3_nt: TGTGCCAGCAGTGGGGACAGTTTAAGTGAGCAGTTCTTC
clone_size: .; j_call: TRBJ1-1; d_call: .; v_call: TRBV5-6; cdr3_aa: CASSLLNSELNTEAFF; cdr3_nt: TGTGCCAGCAGCTTGTTGAACTCTGAATTGAACACTGAAGCTTTCTTT
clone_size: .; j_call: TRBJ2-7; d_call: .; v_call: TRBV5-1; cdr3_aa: CASSSPASSYEQYF; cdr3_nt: TGCGCCAGCAGCTCCCCGGCGAGCTCCTACGAGCAGTACTTC
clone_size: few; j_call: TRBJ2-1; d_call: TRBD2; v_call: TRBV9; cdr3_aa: CASSPRTSGRNEQFF; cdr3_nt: TGTGCCAGCAGCCCTCGGACTAGCGGGAGAAATGAGCAGTTCTTC
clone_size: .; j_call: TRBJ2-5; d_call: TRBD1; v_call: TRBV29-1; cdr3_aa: CSVYRGLRKTQYF; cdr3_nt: TGCAGCGTGTACAGGGGGCTTAGGAAGACCCAGTACTTC
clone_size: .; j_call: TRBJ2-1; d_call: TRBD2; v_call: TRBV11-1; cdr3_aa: CASSLASGGSSYNEQFF; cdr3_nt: TGTGCCAGCAGCTTGGCTAGCGGGGGCAGCTCCTACAATGAGCAGTTCTTC
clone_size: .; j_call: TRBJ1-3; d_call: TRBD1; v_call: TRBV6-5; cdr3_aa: CASRKTGDTGNTIYF; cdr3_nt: TGTGCCAGCAGAAAAACAGGGGATACAGGAAACACCATATATTTT